The 29 T cell receptor beta chains below all came from one sample that was sequenced in a study of cytomegalovirus exposure and HLA in healthy donors. Here immunoSEQ multiplex PCR was the method, and the copy in TCRdb shows in-frame clones only, minus some. The data contain around 99,000 clones, 85% to 90% of them seen just once; the ten biggest clones take up more than 2%. Sample: PBMCs. These receptors originate from a woman under 30 in good health and CMV-seronegative.

The chain couples TRBV28 to TRBJ2-1; 10 nucleotides match TRBD2. Germline V gene sequence: CDR1 MDHEN, CDR2 SYDVKM. This CDR3 is built from 15 residues. Losses at the gene ends were 6 bases for V and 7 bases for J; bases not matched to a gene: 9. This CDR3 is CASRVSGGAGNEQFF. The CDR3 bases are TGTGCCAGCAGAGTGAGCGGGGGGGCCGGGAATGAGCAGTTCTTC.

The J gene is TRBJ2-2, the V gene TRBV7-8; D not certain. The CDR3 has 12 residues. V lost 3 bases, J lost 10 bases, and 9 bases lay in between. Germline V CDR1 and CDR2: SGHVS, FQNEAQ. CDR3 DNA: TGTGCCAGCAGCTTCGGGTCCACGGAGCTGTTTTTT. Its translation is CASSFGSTELFF. The complete variable domain, with remaining parts taken from reference TRBV7-8 and TRBJ2-2, reads GAGVSQSPRYKVAKRGQDVALRCDPISGHVSLFWYQQALGQGPEFLTYFQNEAQLDKSGLPSDRFFAERPEGSVSTLKIQRTQQEDSAVYLCASSFGSTELFFGEGSRLTVL.

In its sample, this clone was seen a few times. Other DNA sequences in this sample translate to the same CDR3. This chain links TRBV5-1 with TRBJ2-7, with D perhaps TRBD2 (6 bases). The CDR3 is made up of 12 amino acids. The V gene's germline CDR1 is SGHRS and CDR2 YFSETQ. Trimming took off 4 bases at V and 2 bases at J, with 7 bases between the two ends. The CDR3 loop reads CASSPGAYEQYF. CDR3 coding DNA: TGCGCCAGCAGCCCGGGAGCCTACGAGCAGTACTTC.

The V gene is TRBV9, the J gene TRBJ2-3; a weak D match, TRBD2 (6 bases). Germline CDR1 SGDLS, CDR2 YYNGEE. This CDR3 is built from 16 residues. V dropped 4 bases and J dropped 0 bases, with 15 bases sitting between them. CDR3 in amino acids: CASSLLARPSTDTQYF. In DNA, the CDR3 is TGTGCCAGCAGCCTGCTAGCGCGCCCTAGCACAGATACGCAGTATTTT.

The chain uses TRBV5-1 and TRBJ1-2, with D tentatively TRBD1 (5 bases). CDR1 and CDR2 from the germline V gene are SGHRS and YFSETQ. V was shortened by 9 bases and J by 2 bases, with 17 bases between the two germline ends. The CDR3 covers 14 residues. This CDR3 reads CATRLGGANYGYTF. The CDR3, as DNA: TGCGCCACCAGGTTAGGAGGGGCGAACTATGGCTACACCTTC.

This chain joins TRBV28 and TRBJ1-5; D is perhaps TRBD1 (5 bases). The CDR3 has 14 residues. The germline V gene has CDR1 MDHEN and CDR2 SYDVKM. The germline V and J ends were trimmed by 7 bases and 5 bases, with 15 bases remaining between them. The CDR3 here is CASTTWGTYQPQHF. The CDR3 DNA is TGTGCCAGCACGACCTGGGGCACTTATCAGCCCCAGCATTTT.

This clone is a singleton in its sample. The rearrangement joins TRBV4-3 to TRBJ1-2; D ambiguous. Deletions cut 1 base from V and 5 bases from J, with 14 bases between. CDR3 size: 15 residues. Germline CDR1 is LGHNA and CDR2 is YSLEER. The CDR3 is CASSQARDKYYGYTF. Written as DNA, the CDR3 is TGCGCCAGCAGCCAAGCCCGGGATAAGTATTATGGCTACACCTTC.

The chain employs TRBV7-8 and TRBJ2-5; possibly TRBD1 for D (5 bases). Looked up from germline, CDR1 is SGHVS and CDR2 is FQNEAQ. With 5 bases removed from V and 14 bases from J, the gap between germline ends came to 24 bases. The CDR3 has 14 amino acids. CDR3 residues: CASSPDRTSRDPYF. DNA for the CDR3: TGTGCCAGCAGCCCAGACCGGACAAGCCGAGACCCCTACTTC.

CDR3 nucleotide sequence: TGTGCCAGCAGCTTGGCCACGAGGGAATCTAACTATGGCTACACCTTC. Translated, it gives CASSLATRESNYGYTF. V and J are TRBV5-4 and TRBJ1-2; D ambiguous. V dropped 0 bases and J dropped 0 bases, with 12 bases sitting between them. The germline CDR1 and CDR2 sequences are SGHNT and YYREEE (reference sequence). CDR3 length: 16 amino acids.

This chain links TRBV28 with TRBJ1-1; D is unclear. This CDR3 has 14 residues. Germline CDR1 reads MDHEN; CDR2 reads SYDVKM. Trimming stripped 4 bases from V and 4 bases from J, with 13 bases between. In DNA, the CDR3 is TGTGCCAGCAGTTACACCCGGCGGAGCACTGAAGCTTTCTTT. It specifies CASSYTRRSTEAFF.

This chain connects TRBV30 to TRBJ2-1; 9 nucleotides match TRBD2. There are 15 residues in the CDR3. The V gene's germline CDR1 is GTSNPN and CDR2 SVGIG (reference sequence). Trimming at V came to 2 bases and at J to 7 bases, leaving 9 bases not matched to a gene. The CDR3: CAWSWNGGRVNEQFF. The CDR3 bases are TGTGCCTGGAGTTGGAATGGCGGGAGGGTAAATGAGCAGTTCTTC.

This chain links TRBV7-9 with TRBJ2-7; D is perhaps TRBD2 (7 bases). The V end was cut by 5 bases, the J end by 2 bases, with 13 bases between. The CDR3 covers 14 residues. CDR1 is SEHNR, CDR2 FQNEAQ, per germline (reference sequence). The CDR3 DNA follows: TGTGCCAGCAGCCCCGCGGGGGCCACCTACGAGCAGTACTTC. It is translated as CASSPAGATYEQYF.

This clone came up once. The chain recombines TRBV2 with TRBJ2-2; no clear D. Between the trimmed V and J ends, which lost 7 bases and 1 base, there was a span of 19 bases. The CDR3 sequence is 17 residues long. CDR1 is SNHLY and CDR2 is FYNNEI in the germline V gene. This CDR3 is CASTGRSYSENTGELFF. CDR3 in DNA: TGTGCCAGCACCGGCAGGTCCTACAGTGAGAACACCGGGGAGCTGTTTTTT.

The CDR3 here is CASSLERESPYNEQFF. DNA of the CDR3: TGTGCCAGCAGCCTCGAGCGGGAGAGCCCCTACAATGAGCAGTTCTTC. V gene TRBV4-2 combines with J gene TRBJ2-1, with 8 positions matching TRBD2. Germline CDR1 LGHNA, CDR2 YNFKEQ. The CDR3 runs 16 residues. V shed 4 bases, J shed 2 bases, and the junction held 7 bases outside the gene matches.

The CDR3 reads CASRYRVGAEKLFF. Here the CDR3 DNA reads TGTGCCAGCAGATACAGGGTAGGGGCAGAAAAACTGTTTTTT. V and J are TRBV28 and TRBJ1-4; possibly TRBD1 for D (6 bases). Per germline, CDR1 MDHEN and CDR2 SYDVKM. Trimming removed 6 bases from V and 8 bases from J, with 16 bases in between. This CDR3 region has 14 residues.

V is TRBV7-8 and J is TRBJ2-1, with TRBD2 matching 10 bases. The CDR3 spans 15 residues. From germline, CDR1 is SGHVS and CDR2 FQNEAQ. Unmatched junction bases numbered 6, after V lost 2 bases and J lost 8 bases. The DNA of the CDR3 is TGTGCCAGCAGCTTAACTCTAGCGGGAGTAGATGAGCAGTTCTTC. Its translation: CASSLTLAGVDEQFF.

The chain uses TRBV5-1 and TRBJ2-7, with 8 bases fitting TRBD2. The V gene end was trimmed by 1 base and the J gene end by 1 base; junction bases not matched to a gene: 4. Per the germline V gene, CDR1 is SGHRS and CDR2 is YFSETQ. The CDR3 is 15 residues long. The CDR3 sequence is CASSLTAGVSYEQYF. The CDR3 nucleotides read TGCGCCAGCAGCTTGACAGCGGGGGTGTCCTACGAGCAGTACTTC.

In its sample, this clone was seen a few times. The chain joins TRBV6-1 to TRBJ2-3; 7 bases agree with TRBD1. Looked up from germline, CDR1 is MNHNS and CDR2 is SASEGT. The V and J ends lost 5 bases and 2 bases, in that order; junction bases with no gene match: 7. The CDR3 sequence is 15 residues long. The CDR3 sequence: CASSRGQMDTDTQYF. Written as DNA, the CDR3 is TGTGCCAGCAGTAGGGGACAGATGGACACAGATACGCAGTATTTT.

The V and J genes are TRBV15 and TRBJ1-2; the match to TRBD1 covers 7 bases. Trimming removed 0 bases from V and 8 bases from J; junction bases left unmatched: 6. This CDR3 has 14 amino acids. The germline gives CDR1 LNHNV, CDR2 YYDKDF (reference sequence). CDR3 nucleotide sequence: TGTGCCACCAGCAGAGATGAGGGGGCCGGGGGCTACACCTTC. This gives the protein CATSRDEGAGGYTF.

This clone was observed once. The chain carries TRBV27 and TRBJ2-7; 8 bases are shared with TRBD1. With V trimmed by 9 bases and J by 1 base, 17 bases remained unmatched. This CDR3 comprises 17 residues. The V gene's germline CDR1 is MNHEY and CDR2 SMNVEV (reference sequence). The CDR3 DNA follows: TGTGCCAGTGGGACCGGGACAGGATTTCTTTCATCCTACGAGCAGTACTTC. Amino acids: CASGTGTGFLSSYEQYF.

J is TRBJ2-3 and V is TRBV4-3; 7 nucleotides match TRBD1. V shed 4 bases, J shed 2 bases, and the junction held 12 bases outside the gene matches. CDR3 size: 17 residues. In germline, CDR1 is LGHNA, CDR2 YSLEER. CDR3 protein: CASSPFRPGQSTDTQYF. CDR3 in DNA: TGCGCCAGCAGCCCCTTCAGGCCGGGACAGTCCACAGATACGCAGTATTTT.

The V and J genes are TRBV4-2 and TRBJ2-7, with D possibly TRBD2 on 7 matching bases. V was clipped by 1 base and J by 3 bases, with 16 bases between them. The CDR3 is 16 residues long. In germline, CDR1 is LGHNA, CDR2 YNFKEQ. The CDR3 region is CASSQATAGAYYEQYF. The DNA for the CDR3 is TGTGCCAGCAGCCAAGCTACGGCGGGGGCTTACTACGAGCAGTACTTC.

The J gene is TRBJ1-3, the V gene TRBV28; no definite D call. Germline V gives CDR1 MDHEN, CDR2 SYDVKM. This CDR3 comprises 15 residues. Between the trimmed V and J ends, which lost 6 bases and 0 bases, there was a span of 12 bases. The CDR3 reads CASRSHLSSGNTIYF. In DNA, the CDR3 is TGTGCCAGCAGAAGTCACCTGAGCTCTGGAAACACCATATATTTT.

The chain's CDR3 is CASSLMAGQDYGYTF. Written as DNA, the CDR3 is TGTGCCAGCAGCTTAATGGCCGGACAGGACTATGGCTACACCTTC. This chain uses TRBV7-3 with TRBJ1-2; TRBD1 agrees at 7 bases. The CDR3 has 15 amino acids. The germline CDR1 and CDR2 sequences are SGHTA and FQGTGA. V dropped 1 base and J dropped 3; count of bases not matched to a gene: 5.

This clone was picked up one time. The V call is TRBV19, the J call TRBJ2-7; maybe TRBD1 (6 bases). CDR3 size: 14 residues. The germline CDR1 and CDR2 sequences are LNHDA and SQIVND (reference sequence). V was clipped by 5 bases and J by 5 bases, with 16 bases between them. CDR3 sequence (DNA): TGTGCCAGTAGTGCCACGGACAGTCTCGACGAGCAGTACTTC. The encoded protein is CASSATDSLDEQYF.

The chain carries TRBV10-3 and TRBJ1-1, with TRBD1 identical over 7 bases. Germline loops: CDR1 ENHRY, CDR2 SYGVKD. The CDR3 covers 13 residues. V lost 10 bases to trimming and J lost 2 bases; unmatched junction nucleotides: 7. The CDR3 DNA sequence: TGTGCCACCTCGACAGGGATTAACACTGAAGCTTTCTTT. This sequence encodes CATSTGINTEAFF.

V is TRBV5-6 and J is TRBJ1-2, with a weak D call TRBD1 (6 bases). The CDR3 spans 14 residues. CDR1 is SGHDT and CDR2 is YYEEEE in the germline V gene. Trimming pared 4 bases from V and 8 bases from J, leaving 18 bases between. CDR3 nucleotide sequence: TGTGCCAGCAGCACCCTAATCACAGGGAAGGGCTACACCTTC. Its protein is CASSTLITGKGYTF.

This clone was counted a single time. In the same sample, other DNA sequences code for this CDR3. The CDR3 DNA follows: TGTGCCAGCAGTTACTCTGGAGGCAACACTGAAGCTTTCTTT. Protein product: CASSYSGGNTEAFF. The chain recombines TRBV6-5 with TRBJ1-1; D unresolved. Germline assignment: CDR1 MNHEY and CDR2 SVGAGI. Trimming took 0 bases from V and 2 from J, leaving 7 bases between them. This CDR3 has 14 amino acids.

The chain is built from TRBV30 and TRBJ2-4; D may be TRBD1 (6 bases). Germline V CDR1 and CDR2: GTSNPN, SVGIG (reference sequence). The length of the CDR3 is 12 residues. V shed 0 bases and J shed 6 bases, with 6 bases lying between them. The CDR3 sequence is CAWSVQGNIQYF. CDR3 nucleotides: TGTGCCTGGAGTGTACAGGGAAACATTCAGTACTTC.